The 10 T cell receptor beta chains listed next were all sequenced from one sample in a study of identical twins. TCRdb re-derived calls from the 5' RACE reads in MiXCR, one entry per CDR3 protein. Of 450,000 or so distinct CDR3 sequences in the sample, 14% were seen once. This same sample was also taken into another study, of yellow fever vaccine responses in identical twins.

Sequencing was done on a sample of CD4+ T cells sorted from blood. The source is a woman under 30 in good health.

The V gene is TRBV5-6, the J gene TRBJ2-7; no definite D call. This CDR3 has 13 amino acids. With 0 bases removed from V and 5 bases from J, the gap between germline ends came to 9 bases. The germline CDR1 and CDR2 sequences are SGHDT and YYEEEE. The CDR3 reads CASSLEQSDEQYF. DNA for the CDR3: TGTGCCAGCAGCTTGGAACAGTCCGACGAGCAGTACTTC.

The CDR3 region is CASSLVRAGAPNYGYTF. CDR3 DNA: TGCGCCAGCAGCTTGGTGAGGGCAGGGGCCCCAAACTATGGCTACACCTTC. The chain links TRBV5-1 to TRBJ1-2; a weak D match, TRBD1 (6 bases). Trimming left V 0 bases short and J 2 bases short, with 17 bases between. This CDR3 comprises 17 residues. Germline CDR1 is SGHRS and CDR2 is YFSETQ.

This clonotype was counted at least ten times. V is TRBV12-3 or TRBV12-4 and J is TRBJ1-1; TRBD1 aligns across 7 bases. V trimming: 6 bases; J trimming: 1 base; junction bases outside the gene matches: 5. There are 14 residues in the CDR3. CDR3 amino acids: CASRTGTENTEAFF. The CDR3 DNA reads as TGTGCCAGCAGGACCGGGACAGAGAACACTGAAGCTTTCTTT.

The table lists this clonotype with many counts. CDR3 amino acids: CATTMRVGPNTEAFF. The CDR3 DNA is TGTGCCACCACGATGCGGGTCGGCCCTAACACTGAAGCTTTCTTT. The chain is built from TRBV12-3 or TRBV12-4 and TRBJ1-1; D not certain. V was shortened by 10 bases and J by 2 bases, with 20 bases between the two germline ends. The CDR3 has 15 residues.

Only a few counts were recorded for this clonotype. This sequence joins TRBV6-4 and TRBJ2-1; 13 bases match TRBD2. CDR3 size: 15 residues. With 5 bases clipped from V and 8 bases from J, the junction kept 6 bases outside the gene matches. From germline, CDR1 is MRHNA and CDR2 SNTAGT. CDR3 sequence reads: CASSRLAGGRDEQFF. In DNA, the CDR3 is TGTGCCAGCAGTAGACTAGCGGGAGGCCGTGATGAGCAGTTCTTC.

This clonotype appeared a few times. CDR3 loop: CATSRTTGEQFF. The CDR3 DNA is TGTGCCACCAGCAGGACCACTGGAGAGCAGTTCTTC. The chain is built from TRBV15 and TRBJ2-1; D uncertain. This CDR3 spans 12 amino acids. V lost 3 bases and J 10 bases, leaving 10 bases between the germline ends. Germline V lookup: CDR1 LNHNV, CDR2 YYDKDF (reference sequence).

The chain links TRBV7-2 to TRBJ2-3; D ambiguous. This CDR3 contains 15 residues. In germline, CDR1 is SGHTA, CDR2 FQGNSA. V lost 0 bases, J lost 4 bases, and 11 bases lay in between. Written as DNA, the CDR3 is TGTGCCAGCAGCTTAGCGGGCCGTGGGGCAGATACGCAGTATTTT. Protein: CASSLAGRGADTQYF. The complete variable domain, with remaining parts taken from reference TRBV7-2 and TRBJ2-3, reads GAGVSQSPSNKVTEKGKDVELRCDPISGHTALYWYRQSLGQGLEFLIYFQGNSAPDKSGLPSDRFSAERTGGSVSTLTIQRTQQEDSAVYLCASSLAGRGADTQYFGPGTRLTVL.

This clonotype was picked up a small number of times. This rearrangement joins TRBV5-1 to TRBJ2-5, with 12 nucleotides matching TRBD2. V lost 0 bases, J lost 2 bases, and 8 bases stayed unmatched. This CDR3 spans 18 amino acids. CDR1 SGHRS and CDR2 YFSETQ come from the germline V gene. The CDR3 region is CASSLAASGGVNQETQYF. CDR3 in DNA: TGCGCCAGCAGCTTGGCGGCTAGCGGGGGGGTGAATCAAGAGACCCAGTACTTC.

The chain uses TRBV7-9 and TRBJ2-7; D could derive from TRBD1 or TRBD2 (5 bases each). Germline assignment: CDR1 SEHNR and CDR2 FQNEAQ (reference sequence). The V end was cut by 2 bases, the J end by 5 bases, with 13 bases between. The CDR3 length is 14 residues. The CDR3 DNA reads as TGTGCCAGCAGCTTAACGGGTGGGGGAAACGAGCAGTACTTC. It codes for CASSLTGGGNEQYF.

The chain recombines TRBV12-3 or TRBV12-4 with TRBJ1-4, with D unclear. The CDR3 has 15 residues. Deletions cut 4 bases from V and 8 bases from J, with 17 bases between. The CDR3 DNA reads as TGTGCCAGCAGTTCATTAAAAATGCCGAAGGAAAAACTGTTTTTT. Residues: CASSSLKMPKEKLFF.